These 14 T cell receptor beta chains originate from one sample sequenced in a study of blood T cells in healthy people across ages (dated by TCRdb to the mid-2010s). The method behind the library was 5' RACE. Instrument on record: Illumina HiSeq 2500. The second PCR ran for about 6 to 12 cycles and used a J-beta primer mix along with a sample-barcoded 5' primer. TCRdb handled the public reads itself, with Q25 trimming in fastp and clone calling in MiXCR, and kept productive beta chains. When rows share a CDR3 protein, they turn into one entry using the most common DNA and genes. This sample is represented by 910,000 or so distinct CDR3 sequences; 45% to 60% of them were singletons. The ten most abundant clones make up over 20% of the sample. Sequenced sample: blood. These receptors originate from a woman between 55 and 75 years old in good health.

The V call is TRBV27, the J call TRBJ1-5; no clear D gene. CDR1 is MNHEY and CDR2 is SMNVEV in the germline V gene (reference sequence). The CDR3 is made up of 11 amino acids. Trimming took 8 bases from V and 3 from J, leaving 5 bases between them. CDR3 DNA: TGTGCCAGCGGCTACAATCAGCCCCAGCATTTT. Translated: CASGYNQPQHF.

This clonotype was seen only a few times. The chain employs TRBV6-6 and TRBJ2-7; D perhaps matches TRBD2 (6 bases). V was trimmed by 5 bases and J by 4 bases, leaving 12 bases between them. Germline CDR1 is MNHNY and CDR2 is SVGAGI (reference sequence). The CDR3 extends over 13 amino acids. CDR3 in amino acids: CASSVTGVYEQYF. The CDR3 DNA is TGTGCCAGCAGTGTAACGGGAGTGTACGAGCAGTACTTC.

DNA for the CDR3: TGTGCCAGCAGTACTGAAGGGGTTGGAGCCAACGTCCTGACTTTC. It translates to CASSTEGVGANVLTF. The chain recombines TRBV2 with TRBJ2-6, with D maybe TRBD1 (5 bases). V was clipped by 5 bases and J by 7 bases, with 15 bases between them. CDR3 length equals 15 residues. Germline V gene lookup returns CDR1 SNHLY and CDR2 FYNNEI.

This clonotype was observed once. The rearrangement uses TRBV5-5 and TRBJ1-6; D is unresolved. CDR3 length equals 17 residues. The germline V and J ends were trimmed by 1 base and 2 bases, with 13 bases remaining between them. Germline V lookup: CDR1 SGHKS, CDR2 YYEKEE (reference sequence). The CDR3 bases are TGTGCCAGCAGCTTGAGCCCCACGGGAACCTATAATTCACCCCTCCACTTT. Translating gives CASSLSPTGTYNSPLHF.

This clonotype came up a few times. The rearrangement links TRBV29-1 to TRBJ1-2; D is unclear. In germline, CDR1 is SQVTM, CDR2 ANQGSEA. This CDR3 region has 13 residues. V lost 4 bases, J lost 5 bases, and 14 bases lay in between. The CDR3 DNA reads TGCAGCGTTGTCCATCATCTGGATTATGGCTACACCTTC. Protein: CSVVHHLDYGYTF. Looking up the rest from reference TRBV29-1 and TRBJ1-2 gives the full variable domain: SAVISQKPSRDICQRGTSLTIQCQVDSQVTMMFWYRQQPGQSLTLIATANQGSEATYESGFVIDKFPISRPNLTFSTLTVSNMSPEDSSIYLCSVVHHLDYGYTFGSGTRLTVV.

The genes are TRBV7-9 and TRBJ1-4, with unresolved D. Germline-derived CDR1 and CDR2 are SEHNR and FQNEAQ (reference sequence). Between the trimmed V and J ends, which lost 10 bases and 2 bases, there was a span of 23 bases. This CDR3 is built from 17 residues. For the CDR3, the DNA is TGTGCCATCCCGACCGTCGGGCAATGGACTACTAATGAAAAACTGTTTTTT. Translated, it gives CAIPTVGQWTTNEKLFF.

A remark on this clonotype: This may come from a read error, since a much larger clone is one base off. This chain uses TRBV27 with TRBJ2-5, with TRBD2 as a possible D gene (6 bases). The CDR3 consists of 13 residues. Germline V gene lookup returns CDR1 MNHEY and CDR2 SMNVEV (reference sequence). V was pared by 11 bases and J by 4 bases, with 17 bases between. In DNA form, the CDR3 reads TGTGCCGGCGGAATACTAGCTTCAGAGACCCAGTACTTC. Its translation is CAGGILASETQYF.

With regard to this clonotype: A much larger clonotype is one base distant, so this may be a read error. The chain links TRBV2 to TRBJ2-3; no definite D call. V lost 6 bases and J 4 bases, leaving 5 bases between the germline ends. The germline V gene has CDR1 SNHLY and CDR2 FYNNEI. CDR3 length equals 11 residues. In DNA, the CDR3 is TGTGCCAGCAGGCAGGCAGATACGCAGTATTTT. Its translation: CASRQADTQYF.

This chain's CDR3 is CASSRSGGTQYF. CDR3 bases: TGTGCCAGCAGTCGAAGCGGAGGAACGCAGTATTTT. The chain couples TRBV11-2 to TRBJ2-3; D might be TRBD2 (5 bases). The length of the CDR3 is 12 residues. V was pared by 6 bases and J by 9 bases, with 13 bases between. Germline V gene data show CDR1 as SGHAT and CDR2 as FQNNGV. Complete variable domain (other parts from reference TRBV11-2 and TRBJ2-3): EAGVAQSPRYKIIEKRQSVAFWCNPISGHATLYWYQQILGQGPKLLIQFQNNGVVDDSQLPKDRFSAERLKGVDSTLKIQPAKLEDSAVYLCASSRSGGTQYFGPGTRLTVL.

The chain recombines TRBV25-1 with TRBJ2-5; D not certain. The germline CDR1 and CDR2 sequences are MGHDK and SYGVNS. The CDR3 spans 13 residues. Deletions cut 6 bases from V and 2 bases from J, with 10 bases between. The chain's CDR3 is CASREDIQETQYF. CDR3 sequence (DNA): TGTGCCAGCAGGGAAGACATTCAAGAGACCCAGTACTTC. The full variable domain, completed using reference TRBV25-1 and TRBJ2-5, is EADIYQTPRYLVIGTGKKITLECSQTMGHDKMYWYQQDPGMELHLIHYSYGVNSTEKGDLSSESTVSRIRTEHFPLTLESARPSHTSQYLCASREDIQETQYFGPGTRLLVL.

The chain links TRBV20-1 to TRBJ2-1; D is ambiguous. Germline values: CDR1 DFQATT, CDR2 SNEGSKA (reference sequence). This CDR3 spans 15 amino acids. V was shortened by 4 bases and J by 0 bases, with 13 bases between the two germline ends. The DNA for the CDR3 is TGCAGTGCTACCCAAGAGCAGAGCTCCTACAATGAGCAGTTCTTC. It yields the protein CSATQEQSSYNEQFF.

This chain links TRBV6-2 or TRBV6-3 with TRBJ1-2; D unresolved. V lost 0 bases to trimming and J lost 3 bases, with 8 bases between them. CDR3 length equals 14 residues. Germline CDR1 is MNHEY and CDR2 is SVGEGT. CDR3 nucleotides: TGTGCCAGCAGTTACTCGGAAGCCTACTATGGCTACACCTTC. Its protein is CASSYSEAYYGYTF.

The chain couples TRBV14 to TRBJ2-7; maybe TRBD2 (6 bases). The DNA end is more similar to TRBJ2-5, so the J call may be wrong. The CDR3 spans 14 residues. The germline CDR1 and CDR2 sequences are SGHDN and FVKESK. CDR3 loop: CASSQDWAAGTQYF. The DNA for the CDR3 is TGTGCCAGCAGCCAAGATTGGGCAGCGGGGACCCAGTACTTC.

This clonotype was counted a few times. This chain connects TRBV7-2 to TRBJ2-5, with D hard to call. V lost 3 bases, J lost 5 bases, and 13 bases lay in between. Germline V gene data show CDR1 as SGHTA and CDR2 as FQGNSA. CDR3 length: 14 residues. CDR3 in amino acids: CASSFTKEMETQYF. The CDR3 region has the DNA TGTGCCAGCAGCTTCACAAAGGAAATGGAGACCCAGTACTTC.